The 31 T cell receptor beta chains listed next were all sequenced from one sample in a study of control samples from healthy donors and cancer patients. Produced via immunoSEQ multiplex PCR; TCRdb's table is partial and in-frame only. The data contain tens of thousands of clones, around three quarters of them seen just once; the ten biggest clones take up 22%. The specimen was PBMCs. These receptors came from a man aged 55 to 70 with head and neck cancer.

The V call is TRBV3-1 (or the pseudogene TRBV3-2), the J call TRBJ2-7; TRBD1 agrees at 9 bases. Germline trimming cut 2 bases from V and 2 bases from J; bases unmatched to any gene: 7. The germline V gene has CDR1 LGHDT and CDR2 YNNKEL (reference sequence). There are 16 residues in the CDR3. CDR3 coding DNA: TGTGCCAGCAGCCAAACGCCGGGACAGGGTCCCTACGAGCAGTACTTC. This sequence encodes CASSQTPGQGPYEQYF.

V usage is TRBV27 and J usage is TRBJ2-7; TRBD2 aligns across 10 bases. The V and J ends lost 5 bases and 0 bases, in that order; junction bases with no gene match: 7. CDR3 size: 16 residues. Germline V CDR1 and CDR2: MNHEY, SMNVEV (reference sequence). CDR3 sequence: CASSIGSGRASYEQYF. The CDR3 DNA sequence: TGTGCCAGCAGTATCGGGAGCGGGAGGGCCTCCTACGAGCAGTACTTC.

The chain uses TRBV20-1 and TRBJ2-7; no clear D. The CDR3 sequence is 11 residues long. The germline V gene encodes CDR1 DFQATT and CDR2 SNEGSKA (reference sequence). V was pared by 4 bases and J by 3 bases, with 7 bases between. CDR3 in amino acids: CSANTVYEQYF. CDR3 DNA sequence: TGCAGTGCTAATACAGTCTACGAGCAGTACTTC.

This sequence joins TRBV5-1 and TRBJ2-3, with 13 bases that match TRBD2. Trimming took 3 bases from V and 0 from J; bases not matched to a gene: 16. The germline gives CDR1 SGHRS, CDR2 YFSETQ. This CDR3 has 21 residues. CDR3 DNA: TGCGCCAGCAGCTCGTCACTCAGGACTAGCGGGAGTTCGAAGAGCACAGATACGCAGTATTTT. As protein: CASSSSLRTSGSSKSTDTQYF.

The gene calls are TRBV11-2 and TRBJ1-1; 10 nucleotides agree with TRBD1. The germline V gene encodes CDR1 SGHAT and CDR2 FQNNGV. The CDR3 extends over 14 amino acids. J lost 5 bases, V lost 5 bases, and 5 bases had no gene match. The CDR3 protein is CASSTGDRGTEAFF. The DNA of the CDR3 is TGTGCCAGCAGCACCGGGGACAGGGGAACTGAAGCTTTCTTT.

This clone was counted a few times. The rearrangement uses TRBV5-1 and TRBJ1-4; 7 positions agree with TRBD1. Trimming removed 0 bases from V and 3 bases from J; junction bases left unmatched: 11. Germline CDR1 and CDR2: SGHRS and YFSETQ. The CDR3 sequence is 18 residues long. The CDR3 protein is CASSLETGSQQANEKLFF. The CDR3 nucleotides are TGCGCCAGCAGCTTGGAGACAGGGAGCCAGCAGGCTAATGAAAAACTGTTTTTT.

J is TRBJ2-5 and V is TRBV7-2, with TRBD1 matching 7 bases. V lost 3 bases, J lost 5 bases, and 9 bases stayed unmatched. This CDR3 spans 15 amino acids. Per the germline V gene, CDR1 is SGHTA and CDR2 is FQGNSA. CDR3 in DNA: TGTGCCAGCAGCTTCGCAGGGGGACATAGGGAGACCCAGTACTTC. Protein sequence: CASSFAGGHRETQYF.

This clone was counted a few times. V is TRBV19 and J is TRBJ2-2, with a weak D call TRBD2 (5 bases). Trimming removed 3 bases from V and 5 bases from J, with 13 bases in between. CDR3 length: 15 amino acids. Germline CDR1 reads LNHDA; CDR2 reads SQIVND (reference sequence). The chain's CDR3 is CASSMTLALTGELFF. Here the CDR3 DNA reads TGTGCCAGTAGTATGACGCTAGCTCTGACCGGGGAGCTGTTTTTT.

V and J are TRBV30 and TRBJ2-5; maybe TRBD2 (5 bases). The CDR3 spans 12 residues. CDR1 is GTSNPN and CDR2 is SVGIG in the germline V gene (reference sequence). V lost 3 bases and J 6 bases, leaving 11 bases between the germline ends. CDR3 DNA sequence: TGTGCCTGGAGGAGCGGTGGGAAGACCCAGTACTTC. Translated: CAWRSGGKTQYF.

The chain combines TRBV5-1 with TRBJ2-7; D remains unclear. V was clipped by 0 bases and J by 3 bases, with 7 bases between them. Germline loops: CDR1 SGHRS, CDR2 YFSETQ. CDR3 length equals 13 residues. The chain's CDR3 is CASSLADIYEQYF. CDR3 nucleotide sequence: TGCGCCAGCAGCTTGGCTGACATCTACGAGCAGTACTTC.

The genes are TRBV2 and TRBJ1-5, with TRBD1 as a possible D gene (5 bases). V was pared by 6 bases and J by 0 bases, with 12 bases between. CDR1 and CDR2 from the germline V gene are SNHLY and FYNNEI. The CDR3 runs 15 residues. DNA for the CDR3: TGTGCCAGCAGAGCGGGACCTTATAGCAATCAGCCCCAGCATTTT. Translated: CASRAGPYSNQPQHF.

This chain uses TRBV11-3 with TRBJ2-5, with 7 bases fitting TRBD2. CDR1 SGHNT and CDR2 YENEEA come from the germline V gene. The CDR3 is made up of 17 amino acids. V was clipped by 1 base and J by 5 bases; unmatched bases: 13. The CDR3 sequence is CASSLAGRRGSGETQYF. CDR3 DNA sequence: TGTGCCAGCAGCTTAGCGGGCCGCCGCGGGAGTGGGGAGACCCAGTACTTC.

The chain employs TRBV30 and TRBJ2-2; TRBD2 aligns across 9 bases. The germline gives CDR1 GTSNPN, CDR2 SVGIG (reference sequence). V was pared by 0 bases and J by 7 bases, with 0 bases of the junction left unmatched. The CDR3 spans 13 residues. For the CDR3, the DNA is TGTGCCTGGAGTGTACTAGCGGGCGGGGAGCTGTTTTTT. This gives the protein CAWSVLAGGELFF.

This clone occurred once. CDR3 sequence (DNA): TGCAGCGCTAGCCCCGAGGTCGGCACTGAAGCTTTCTTT. The encoded protein is CSASPEVGTEAFF. The genes are TRBV29-1 and TRBJ1-1, with D unclear. The V end was cut by 7 bases, the J end by 4 bases, with 16 bases between. Germline V CDR1 and CDR2: SQVTM, ANQGSEA. The CDR3 runs to 13 residues.

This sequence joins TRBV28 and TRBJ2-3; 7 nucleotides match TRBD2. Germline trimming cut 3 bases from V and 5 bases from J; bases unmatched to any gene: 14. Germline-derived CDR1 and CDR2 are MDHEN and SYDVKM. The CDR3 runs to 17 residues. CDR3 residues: CASSFAPSGPKGDTQYF. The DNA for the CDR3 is TGTGCCAGCAGTTTTGCACCTAGCGGCCCTAAGGGAGATACGCAGTATTTT.

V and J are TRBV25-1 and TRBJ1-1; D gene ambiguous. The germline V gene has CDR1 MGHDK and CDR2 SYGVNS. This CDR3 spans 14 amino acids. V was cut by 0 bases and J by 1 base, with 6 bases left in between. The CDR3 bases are TGTGCCAGCAGTGAATACGGAAAGAACACTGAAGCTTTCTTT. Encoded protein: CASSEYGKNTEAFF.

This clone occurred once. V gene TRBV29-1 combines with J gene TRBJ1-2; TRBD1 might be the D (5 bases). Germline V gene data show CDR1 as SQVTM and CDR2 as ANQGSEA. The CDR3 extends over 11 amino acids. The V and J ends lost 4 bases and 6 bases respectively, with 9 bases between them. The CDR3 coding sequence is TGCAGCGTTGCAAAAGGGGATGGCTACACCTTC. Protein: CSVAKGDGYTF.

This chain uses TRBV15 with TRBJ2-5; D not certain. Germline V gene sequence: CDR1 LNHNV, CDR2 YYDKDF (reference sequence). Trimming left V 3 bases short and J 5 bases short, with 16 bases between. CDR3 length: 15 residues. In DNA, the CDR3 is TGTGCCACCAGCAGTGACACCTACCCCGGGGAGACCCAGTACTTC. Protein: CATSSDTYPGETQYF.

The CDR3 protein is CASSFIRGRDTEAFF. Written as DNA, the CDR3 is TGTGCCAGCAGCTTTATCAGGGGGCGCGACACTGAAGCTTTCTTT. This sequence joins TRBV5-4 and TRBJ1-1, with 8 positions matching TRBD1. The junction had 6 bases not matched to a gene; V was cut back by 2 bases and J by 3 bases. This CDR3 region has 15 residues. Per the germline V gene, CDR1 is SGHNT and CDR2 is YYREEE (reference sequence).

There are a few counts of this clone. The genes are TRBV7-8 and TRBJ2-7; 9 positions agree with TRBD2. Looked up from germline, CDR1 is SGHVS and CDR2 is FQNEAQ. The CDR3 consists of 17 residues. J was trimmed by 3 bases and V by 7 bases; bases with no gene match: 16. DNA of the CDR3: TGTGCCAGCACAGAGACTAGCGGAGGGGTAGAAAACTACGAGCAGTACTTC. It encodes CASTETSGGVENYEQYF.

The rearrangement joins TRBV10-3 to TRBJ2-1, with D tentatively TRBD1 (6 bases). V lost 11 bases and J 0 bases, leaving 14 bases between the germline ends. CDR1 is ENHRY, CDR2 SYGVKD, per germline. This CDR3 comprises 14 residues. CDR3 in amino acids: CAFSRGGSYNEQFF. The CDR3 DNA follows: TGTGCCTTCTCCAGGGGTGGCTCCTACAATGAGCAGTTCTTC.

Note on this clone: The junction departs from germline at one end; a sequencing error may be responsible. Here the CDR3 DNA reads TGCGCCAGCACCTTGAGCCCGGGACAGGGTGCCTACGAGCAGTACTTC. This sequence encodes CASTLSPGQGAYEQYF. This chain uses TRBV5-1 with TRBJ2-7; TRBD1 aligns across 9 bases. CDR1 is SGHRS, CDR2 YFSETQ, per germline. The CDR3 covers 16 residues. Filled out from reference TRBV5-1 and TRBJ2-7, the complete variable domain reads KAGVTQTPRYLIKTRGQQVTLSCSPISGHRSVSWYQQTPGQGLQFLFEYFSETQRNKGNFPGRFSGRQFSNSRSEMNVSTLELGDSALYLCASTLSPGQGAYEQYFGPGTRLTVT.

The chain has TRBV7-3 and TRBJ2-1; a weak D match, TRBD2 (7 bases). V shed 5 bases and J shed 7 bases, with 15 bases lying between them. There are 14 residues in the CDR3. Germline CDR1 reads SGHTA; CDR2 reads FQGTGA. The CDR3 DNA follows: TGTGCCAGCAGCCAAGGGGGGGAGTCTAATGAGCAGTTCTTC. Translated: CASSQGGESNEQFF.

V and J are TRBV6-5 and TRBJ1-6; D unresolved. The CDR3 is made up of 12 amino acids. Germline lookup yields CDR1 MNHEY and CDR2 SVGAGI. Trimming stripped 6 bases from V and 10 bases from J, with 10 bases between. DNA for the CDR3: TGTGCCAGCAGCCGTCAACGCTCACCCCTCCACTTT. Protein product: CASSRQRSPLHF.

The CDR3 region is CASSPRMNTEAFF. CDR3 DNA sequence: TGTGCCAGCAGCCCGCGGATGAACACTGAAGCTTTCTTT. The chain combines TRBV7-3 with TRBJ1-1, with unresolved D. Germline V gene lookup returns CDR1 SGHTA and CDR2 FQGTGA. This CDR3 contains 13 residues. The V end was cut by 5 bases, the J end by 0 bases, with 7 bases between.

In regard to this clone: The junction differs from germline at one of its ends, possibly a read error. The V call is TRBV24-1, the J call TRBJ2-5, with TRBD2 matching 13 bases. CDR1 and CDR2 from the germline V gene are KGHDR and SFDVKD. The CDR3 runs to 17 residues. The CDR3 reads CATSALRGTSGEETQYF. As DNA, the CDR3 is TGTGCCACCAGTGCTTTGCGGGGGACTAGCGGGGAAGAGACCCAGTACTTC.

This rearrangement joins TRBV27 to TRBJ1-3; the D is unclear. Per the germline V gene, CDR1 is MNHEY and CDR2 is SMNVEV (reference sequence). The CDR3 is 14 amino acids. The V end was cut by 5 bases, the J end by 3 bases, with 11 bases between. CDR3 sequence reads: CASSPALFGNTIYF. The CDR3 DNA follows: TGTGCCAGCAGTCCCGCGCTCTTTGGAAACACCATATATTTT.

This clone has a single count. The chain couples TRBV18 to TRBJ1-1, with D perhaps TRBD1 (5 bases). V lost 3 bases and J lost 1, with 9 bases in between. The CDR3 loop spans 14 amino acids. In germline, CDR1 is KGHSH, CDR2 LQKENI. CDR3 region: CASSPTQGNTEAFF. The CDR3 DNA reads TGTGCCAGCTCACCTACCCAGGGGAACACTGAAGCTTTCTTT.

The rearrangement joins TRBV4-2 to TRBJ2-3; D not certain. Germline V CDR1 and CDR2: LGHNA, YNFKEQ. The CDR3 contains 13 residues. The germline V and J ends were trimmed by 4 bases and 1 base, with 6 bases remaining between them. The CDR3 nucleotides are TGTGCCAGCAGCCCCCGGGGCACAGATACGCAGTATTTT. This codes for CASSPRGTDTQYF.

The CDR3 sequence is CASSQRDSGTEAFF. The CDR3 DNA reads as TGTGCCAGCTCCCAACGGGACAGCGGCACTGAAGCTTTCTTT. This chain uses TRBV18 with TRBJ1-1; 7 bases map to TRBD1. The germline CDR1 and CDR2 sequences are KGHSH and LQKENI. CDR3 length equals 14 residues. Germline trimming cut 6 bases from V and 4 bases from J; bases unmatched to any gene: 8.

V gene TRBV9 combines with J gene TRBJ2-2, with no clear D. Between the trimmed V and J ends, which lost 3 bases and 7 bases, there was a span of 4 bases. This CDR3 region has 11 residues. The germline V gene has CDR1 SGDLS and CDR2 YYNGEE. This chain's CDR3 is CASSGDGELFF. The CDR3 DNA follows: TGTGCCAGCAGCGGAGACGGGGAGCTGTTTTTT.